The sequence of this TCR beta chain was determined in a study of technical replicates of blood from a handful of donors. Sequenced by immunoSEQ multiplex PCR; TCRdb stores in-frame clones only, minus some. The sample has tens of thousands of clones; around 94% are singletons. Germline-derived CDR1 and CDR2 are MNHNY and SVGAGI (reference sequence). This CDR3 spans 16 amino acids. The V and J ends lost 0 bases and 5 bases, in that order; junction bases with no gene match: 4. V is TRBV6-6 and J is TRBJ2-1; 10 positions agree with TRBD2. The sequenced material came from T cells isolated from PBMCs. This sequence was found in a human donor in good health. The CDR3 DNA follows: TGTGCCAGCAGTTACTCCGGGCTAGCGGGAGACAATGAGCAGTTCTTC. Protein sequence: CASSYSGLAGDNEQFF.